One and the same sample provided the 20 T cell receptor beta chains below, sequenced in a study of cytomegalovirus exposure and HLA in healthy donors. The PCR employed 60 Vbeta primers together with 13 Jbeta primers. Assay: immunoSEQ multiplex PCR; the TCRdb copy retains only in-frame clones and omits some. Of about 270,000 clones listed, around 66% are singletons. Sample: PBMCs. The receptors come from a female donor in good health and CMV-seronegative.

The CDR3 here is CASSPGGGRDEQFF. DNA for the CDR3: TGTGCCAGCAGCCCGGGGGGAGGGAGGGATGAGCAGTTCTTC. The genes are TRBV5-6 and TRBJ2-1; the match to TRBD2 covers 7 bases. This CDR3 contains 14 residues. Germline CDR1 reads SGHDT; CDR2 reads YYEEEE. Trimming took 4 bases from V and 8 from J; bases not matched to a gene: 9.

The rearrangement uses TRBV11-2 and TRBJ1-1, with unresolved D. The V gene lost 1 base and the J gene lost 3 bases, with 15 bases spanning the gap. The CDR3 sequence is 16 residues long. Germline V lookup: CDR1 SGHAT, CDR2 FQNNGV. The CDR3 here is CASSLGGPERYTEAFF. The CDR3 nucleotides are TGTGCCAGCAGCTTAGGCGGGCCCGAAAGGTACACTGAAGCTTTCTTT. The full variable domain, completed using reference TRBV11-2 and TRBJ1-1, is EAGVAQSPRYKIIEKRQSVAFWCNPISGHATLYWYQQILGQGPKLLIQFQNNGVVDDSQLPKDRFSAERLKGVDSTLKIQPAKLEDSAVYLCASSLGGPERYTEAFFGQGTRLTVV.

This clone has more than one count but fewer than ten. The CDR3 nucleotides read TGTGCCAGCAGCCCCCAGGACAGGGGACCTTATCAGCCCCAGCATTTT. Protein sequence: CASSPQDRGPYQPQHF. V gene TRBV7-9 combines with J gene TRBJ1-5; TRBD1 aligns across 9 bases. CDR1 SEHNR and CDR2 FQNEAQ come from the germline V gene (reference sequence). The CDR3 sequence is 16 residues long. The trim removed 5 bases at V and 5 bases at J, leaving 10 bases unmatched.

This clone was observed a few times. The gene calls are TRBV5-4 and TRBJ1-5; no firm D call. Deletions cut 4 bases from V and 0 bases from J, with 5 bases between. Germline V CDR1 and CDR2: SGHNT, YYREEE (reference sequence). The CDR3 consists of 13 residues. CDR3 loop: CASSQNSNQPQHF. The CDR3 DNA reads as TGTGCCAGCAGCCAAAATAGCAATCAGCCCCAGCATTTT. Full variable domain (rest looked up from reference TRBV5-4 and TRBJ1-5): ETGVTQSPTHLIKTRGQQVTLRCSSQSGHNTVSWYQQALGQGPQFIFQYYREEENGRGNFPPRFSGLQFPNYSSELNVNALELDDSALYLCASSQNSNQPQHFGDGTRLSIL.

This clone was detected only a few times. The gene calls are TRBV11-3 and TRBJ1-3, with D possibly being TRBD1 (5 bases). CDR3 size: 15 residues. The V and J ends lost 3 bases and 0 bases respectively, with 9 bases between them. Germline V CDR1 and CDR2: SGHNT, YENEEA. The CDR3 nucleotides read TGTGCCAGCAGCTTCGGGGGGAGCTCTGGAAACACCATATATTTT. Encoded protein: CASSFGGSSGNTIYF.

CDR3 nucleotide sequence: TGTGCCAGCAGTCATCACAGGGCCCCGCAAAGCTCCTACGAGCAGTACTTC. It is translated as CASSHHRAPQSSYEQYF. This sequence joins TRBV27 and TRBJ2-7; maybe TRBD1 (6 bases). CDR1 and CDR2 (germline): MNHEY, SMNVEV (reference sequence). V dropped 5 bases and J dropped 0 bases, with 20 bases sitting between them. The CDR3 has 17 amino acids.

The chain is built from TRBV5-1 and TRBJ2-7, with 10 positions matching TRBD2. Germline loops: CDR1 SGHRS, CDR2 YFSETQ. J gave up 5 bases and V 4 bases, and 6 bases lay outside the gene matches. This CDR3 spans 14 amino acids. The CDR3 nucleotides are TGCGCCAGCAGCATTAGCGGGAGGCCCCACGAGCAGTACTTC. Its translation is CASSISGRPHEQYF.

The V call is TRBV6-5, the J call TRBJ2-2; a weak D match, TRBD2 (5 bases). V lost 2 bases to trimming and J lost 5 bases, with 12 bases between them. Germline V gene lookup returns CDR1 MNHEY and CDR2 SVGAGI. CDR3 length: 15 residues. CDR3 sequence (DNA): TGTGCCAGCAGTTACCGGGCTAGCAGGACCGGGGAGCTGTTTTTT. Translated, it gives CASSYRASRTGELFF.

The chain combines TRBV4-1 with TRBJ2-1; maybe TRBD2 (6 bases). The V end lost 7 bases, the J end lost 3 bases, and 10 bases lay between the germline ends. Germline values: CDR1 MGHRA, CDR2 YSYEKL. The CDR3 totals 13 residues. The CDR3 DNA sequence: TGCGCCAGCATTGGGACTCACTACAATGAGCAGTTCTTC. Translation: CASIGTHYNEQFF.

V gene TRBV15 combines with J gene TRBJ2-1, with 7 bases identical to TRBD1. In germline, CDR1 is LNHNV, CDR2 YYDKDF (reference sequence). After removal of 7 bases from V and 0 bases from J, the junction contained 3 bases not matched to a gene. CDR3 length: 14 amino acids. As DNA, the CDR3 is TGTGCCACCAATACAGGGGACTCCTACAATGAGCAGTTCTTC. Translated, it gives CATNTGDSYNEQFF.

This clone has just one count. Other nucleotide sequences in the sample specify the same CDR3. The chain recombines TRBV4-1 with TRBJ2-7; unclear D gene. This CDR3 region has 13 residues. Germline-derived CDR1 and CDR2 are MGHRA and YSYEKL. V lost 5 bases and J 3 bases, leaving 11 bases between the germline ends. The CDR3 is CASSLHTGYEQYF. CDR3 in DNA: TGCGCCAGCAGCTTACACACGGGCTACGAGCAGTACTTC.

The CDR3 DNA is TGTGCCAGTAGCGTACAGGGGGGCACCGGGGAGCTGTTTTTT. Translated: CASSVQGGTGELFF. The chain recombines TRBV19 with TRBJ2-2; TRBD1 matches 8 bases. Germline lookup yields CDR1 LNHDA and CDR2 SQIVND (reference sequence). J lost 4 bases, V lost 6 bases, and 4 bases had no gene match. The CDR3 runs to 14 residues.

The rearrangement joins TRBV6-1 to TRBJ2-1; unclear D gene. V lost 0 bases and J 6 bases, leaving 15 bases between the germline ends. Germline values: CDR1 MNHNS, CDR2 SASEGT. This CDR3 spans 16 amino acids. The DNA of the CDR3 is TGTGCCAGCAGTGAAGCCGGCGGATCCCTCGGCAATGAGCAGTTCTTC. This gives the protein CASSEAGGSLGNEQFF.

The CDR3 DNA sequence: TGTGCCAGCAGTTCCGGGACAGGGAAGGATGAGCAGTTCTTC. Translated: CASSSGTGKDEQFF. The V gene is TRBV6-6, the J gene TRBJ2-1; 9 bases align to TRBD1. V lost 4 bases and J lost 8; bases outside the gene matches: 6. The CDR3 has 14 amino acids. The germline V gene has CDR1 MNHNY and CDR2 SVGAGI (reference sequence).

The V gene is TRBV7-8, the J gene TRBJ2-5; D may be TRBD1 (6 bases). The CDR3 is 12 residues long. Trimming removed 5 bases at V and 4 bases at J, with 8 bases between. CDR1 and CDR2 from the germline V gene are SGHVS and FQNEAQ. This CDR3 is CASSAGVETQYF. DNA of the CDR3: TGTGCCAGCAGCGCAGGGGTAGAGACCCAGTACTTC.

V and J are TRBV15 and TRBJ2-7; TRBD2 is a possible D gene (5 bases). CDR1 is LNHNV and CDR2 is YYDKDF in the germline V gene (reference sequence). The CDR3 contains 12 residues. V shed 9 bases and J shed 1 base, with 10 bases lying between them. The CDR3 coding sequence is TGTGCCACACGAGGGTCTTCCTACGAGCAGTACTTC. It codes for CATRGSSYEQYF.

The chain carries TRBV7-8 and TRBJ2-1; 7 nucleotides match TRBD1. J was trimmed by 7 bases and V by 5 bases; bases with no gene match: 11. Germline assignment: CDR1 SGHVS and CDR2 FQNEAQ. The CDR3 is 15 amino acids. This chain's CDR3 is CASSALTGVGNEQFF. The CDR3 coding sequence is TGTGCCAGCAGCGCGCTTACAGGGGTTGGGAATGAGCAGTTCTTC.

The J gene is TRBJ2-1, the V gene TRBV19; 8 nucleotides align to TRBD2. There are 17 residues in the CDR3. The germline gives CDR1 LNHDA, CDR2 SQIVND (reference sequence). V shed 0 bases and J 4 bases; nucleotides not matched to a gene: 8. This chain's CDR3 is CASSIEGASGWYNEQFF. The CDR3 nucleotides read TGTGCCAGTAGTATAGAAGGGGCTAGCGGGTGGTACAATGAGCAGTTCTTC.

This chain uses TRBV6-1 with TRBJ2-1; 13 nucleotides align to TRBD2. The CDR3 loop spans 15 amino acids. With V trimmed by 7 bases and J by 6 bases, 6 bases remained unmatched. Germline V CDR1 and CDR2: MNHNS, SASEGT. CDR3 DNA: TGTGCCAGCATCATCAGGACTAGCGGGGGCAATGAGCAGTTCTTC. Protein: CASIIRTSGGNEQFF.

This chain uses TRBV21-1 with TRBJ2-5; the table's D call, TRBD2, was not checked against the DNA. TRBV21-1 is designated a pseudogene. This CDR3 region has 12 residues. The CDR3 spells CASTVGGQTQYF. The DNA of the CDR3 is TGTGCCAGCACCGTCGGGGGGCAGACCCAGTACTTC.